Below, 24 T cell receptor beta chains from the same sample are listed, as sequenced in a study of CD8 T cells in ankylosing spondylitis. TCRdb used MiXCR to reprocess the 5' RACE reads, holding one entry per CDR3 protein. Of about 90,000 distinct CDR3 sequences listed, 27% are singletons. The sample consisted of blood, either unsorted or a sorted T cell fraction (not recorded which). These receptor sequences come from a male donor with ankylosing spondylitis or in good health (not recorded which).

The gene calls are TRBV20-1 and TRBJ2-3, with D possibly called TRBD1 or TRBD2 (6 bases each). The ends were cut back, 4 bases at V and 2 bases at J, with 13 bases in the middle. CDR1 is DFQATT and CDR2 is SNEGSKA in the germline V gene (reference sequence). There are 14 residues in the CDR3. The CDR3, as DNA: TGCAGTGCTACTTTAGGGGGGATCACAGATACGCAGTATTTT. It specifies CSATLGGITDTQYF.

V is TRBV20-1 and J is TRBJ2-3; a possible D gene is TRBD2 (7 bases). Trimming cost V 0 bases and J 4 bases, with 20 bases left between them. Germline V lookup: CDR1 DFQATT, CDR2 SNEGSKA (reference sequence). The CDR3 runs 17 residues. CDR3 protein: CSARDPLSGGLADTQYF. Here the CDR3 DNA reads TGCAGTGCTAGAGATCCCTTGTCGGGGGGCCTCGCAGATACGCAGTATTTT.

The gene calls are TRBV5-1 and TRBJ2-7; possibly TRBD1 for D (6 bases). V shed 6 bases and J shed 4 bases, with 14 bases lying between them. This CDR3 has 13 amino acids. From germline, CDR1 is SGHRS and CDR2 YFSETQ. CDR3 nucleotides: TGCGCCAGCAACAGGGTAGGCGGGTACGAGCAGTACTTC. Its protein product is CASNRVGGYEQYF.

The chain links TRBV12-3 or TRBV12-4 to TRBJ2-1; D tentatively reads TRBD1 or TRBD2 (6 bases each). The CDR3 extends over 11 amino acids. V lost 8 bases and J lost 10, with 12 bases in between. The CDR3 bases are TGTGCCAGCGGCCAAGGGGGGGAGCAGTTCTTC. The encoded protein is CASGQGGEQFF.

The chain couples TRBV5-1 to TRBJ2-1; 10 bases agree with TRBD2. Germline assignment: CDR1 SGHRS and CDR2 YFSETQ. There are 15 residues in the CDR3. V trimming: 4 bases; J trimming: 7 bases; junction bases outside the gene matches: 8. The DNA of the CDR3 is TGCGCCAGCAGCAGGAGCGGGGGGGCCTTGAATGAGCAGTTCTTC. Translation: CASSRSGGALNEQFF.

This clonotype was observed a single time. V usage is TRBV7-9 and J usage is TRBJ2-5; TRBD2 agrees at 9 bases. V lost 5 bases to trimming and J lost 6 bases; unmatched junction nucleotides: 16. Germline V gene data show CDR1 as SEHNR and CDR2 as FQNEAQ (reference sequence). The CDR3 sequence is 17 residues long. CDR3 in DNA: TGTGCCAGCAGCCACCTGTATAGCGGGGGCCCACAAAAGACCCAGTACTTC. Protein sequence: CASSHLYSGGPQKTQYF.

This clonotype was seen only a few times. The genes are TRBV29-1 and TRBJ2-1, with 8 positions matching TRBD1. The CDR3 is 14 amino acids. Germline V lookup: CDR1 SQVTM, CDR2 ANQGSEA. J gave up 0 bases and V 7 bases, and 5 bases lay outside the gene matches. This chain's CDR3 is CSGSTGGSYNEQFF. The DNA of the CDR3 is TGCAGCGGCTCCACAGGGGGCTCCTACAATGAGCAGTTCTTC.

The chain joins TRBV20-1 to TRBJ2-2; D uncertain. The CDR3 sequence is 11 residues long. The germline V and J ends were trimmed by 4 bases and 8 bases, with 8 bases remaining between them. CDR1 and CDR2 (germline): DFQATT, SNEGSKA (reference sequence). The CDR3 bases are TGCAGTGCTACGCAAGGGGGGGAGCTGTTTTTT. The encoded protein is CSATQGGELFF.

The chain is built from TRBV5-1 and TRBJ1-4; TRBD1 is a possible D gene (6 bases). This CDR3 contains 15 residues. Trimming removed 4 bases at V and 4 bases at J, with 14 bases between. Per the germline V gene, CDR1 is SGHRS and CDR2 is YFSETQ. The CDR3 DNA sequence: TGCGCCAGCAGCCCCCGGGGGCCTCTTAATGAAAAACTGTTTTTT. It codes for CASSPRGPLNEKLFF.

The V call is TRBV15, the J call TRBJ1-3; no clear D. The CDR3 sequence is 15 residues long. V was clipped by 4 bases and J by 1 base, with 11 bases between them. The germline gives CDR1 LNHNV, CDR2 YYDKDF (reference sequence). The CDR3 DNA reads TGTGCCACCAGCACGAGTCCGGGTTCTGGAAACACCATATATTTT. Residues: CATSTSPGSGNTIYF.

In its sample, this clonotype was seen many times. The gene calls are TRBV5-1 and TRBJ2-7; the D gene is possibly TRBD2 (6 bases). V lost 4 bases, J lost 0 bases, and 11 bases lay in between. This CDR3 is 14 amino acids long. Germline V gene lookup returns CDR1 SGHRS and CDR2 YFSETQ. This CDR3 is CASSPRGSSYEQYF. The CDR3 nucleotides are TGCGCCAGCAGCCCCCGGGGGAGCTCCTACGAGCAGTACTTC.

The sample holds a few counts of this clonotype. The V call is TRBV5-5, the J call TRBJ2-2; D is unresolved. V was shortened by 4 bases and J by 4 bases, with 17 bases between the two germline ends. Germline CDR1 reads SGHKS; CDR2 reads YYEKEE (reference sequence). The CDR3 contains 16 residues. CDR3 loop: CASSPTNQPGTGELFF. The CDR3 DNA sequence: TGTGCCAGCAGCCCTACTAATCAGCCTGGCACCGGGGAGCTGTTTTTT.

The table lists this clonotype with a few counts. The gene calls are TRBV4-1 and TRBJ2-3; the match to TRBD1 covers 9 bases. The trim removed 4 bases at V and 1 base at J, leaving 3 bases unmatched. The CDR3 covers 15 residues. CDR1 is MGHRA, CDR2 YSYEKL, per germline. CDR3 coding DNA: TGCGCCAGCAGCCTTACAGGGGGCGGCACAGATACGCAGTATTTT. Amino acid sequence: CASSLTGGGTDTQYF.

This clonotype was picked up a small number of times. The rearrangement uses TRBV7-6 and TRBJ1-6; D is unresolved. The V end lost 5 bases, the J end lost 10 bases, and 15 bases lay between the germline ends. CDR3 length: 14 amino acids. CDR1 and CDR2 (germline): SGHVS, FNYEAQ. CDR3 bases: TGTGCCAGCAGCCGCCCCGGTGGTCAGTCACCCCTCCACTTT. Its translation is CASSRPGGQSPLHF.

This chain links TRBV20-1 with TRBJ2-1, with 9 bases lining up with TRBD2. The CDR3 is 19 amino acids. V dropped 0 bases and J dropped 1; count of bases not matched to a gene: 13. CDR1 and CDR2 (germline): DFQATT, SNEGSKA (reference sequence). The CDR3 sequence is CSARDLRWQRGVSYNEQFF. Written as DNA, the CDR3 is TGCAGTGCTAGAGATCTGAGATGGCAGCGGGGGGTGTCCTACAATGAGCAGTTCTTC.

The chain has TRBV7-9 and TRBJ2-1; D not certain. CDR1 is SEHNR, CDR2 FQNEAQ, per germline (reference sequence). This CDR3 region has 13 residues. The V and J ends lost 7 bases and 5 bases respectively, with 12 bases between them. The CDR3 loop is CASNGLGNNEQFF. The CDR3 DNA sequence: TGTGCCAGCAACGGCTTGGGTAACAATGAGCAGTTCTTC.

V is TRBV12-3 or TRBV12-4 and J is TRBJ2-7; D ambiguous. Trimming removed 11 bases at V and 3 bases at J, with 11 bases between. The CDR3 consists of 11 residues. The DNA for the CDR3 is TGTGCCTCCATGAGAGGCTACGAGCAGTACTTC. This gives the protein CASMRGYEQYF.

This clonotype came up a few times. This chain joins TRBV5-6 and TRBJ2-3; D may correspond to TRBD1 or TRBD2 (5 bases each). This CDR3 spans 13 amino acids. Per the germline V gene, CDR1 is SGHDT and CDR2 is YYEEEE. V gave up 4 bases and J gave up 4 bases, with 10 bases separating them. The CDR3 DNA is TGTGCCAGCAGCCGAAGGGGAGCAGATACGCAGTATTTT. It yields the protein CASSRRGADTQYF.

The DNA for the CDR3 is TGTGCCAGCAGCTTACGGGAACTCCAAGAGACCCAGTACTTC. This codes for CASSLRELQETQYF. This rearrangement joins TRBV7-2 to TRBJ2-5; possibly TRBD2 for D (5 bases). Germline V CDR1 and CDR2: SGHTA, FQGNSA. The V end was cut by 2 bases, the J end by 1 base, with 8 bases between. The CDR3 runs 14 residues.

The gene calls are TRBV7-9 and TRBJ2-1; the D is unclear. This CDR3 comprises 13 residues. Per germline, CDR1 SEHNR and CDR2 FQNEAQ (reference sequence). Trimming stripped 10 bases from V and 4 bases from J, with 14 bases between. In nucleotides, the CDR3 is TGTGCCACCGACCCCAGTTCGTACAATGAGCAGTTCTTC. Translated, it gives CATDPSSYNEQFF.

The chain links TRBV5-5 to TRBJ2-7; maybe TRBD2 (5 bases). V was cut by 7 bases and J by 4 bases, with 15 bases left in between. The V gene's germline CDR1 is SGHKS and CDR2 YYEKEE (reference sequence). The CDR3 is 13 residues long. In DNA form, the CDR3 reads TGTGCCAGCGACACACGTCGGGATTACGAGCAGTACTTC. This codes for CASDTRRDYEQYF.

The sample holds a few counts of this clonotype. The rearrangement links TRBV5-6 to TRBJ2-5, with 9 bases aligning to TRBD1. This CDR3 is built from 17 residues. The germline gives CDR1 SGHDT, CDR2 YYEEEE. With 2 bases clipped from V and 3 bases from J, the junction kept 11 bases outside the gene matches. CDR3 amino acids: CASSFAAVTGGEETQYF. CDR3 coding DNA: TGTGCCAGCAGCTTTGCTGCCGTGACAGGGGGTGAAGAGACCCAGTACTTC. The variable domain in full, completed from reference TRBV5-6 and TRBJ2-5, reads DAGVTQSPTHLIKTRGQQVTLRCSPKSGHDTVSWYQQALGQGPQFIFQYYEEEERQRGNFPDRFSGHQFPNYSSELNVNALLLGDSALYLCASSFAAVTGGEETQYFGPGTRLLVL.

The rearrangement joins TRBV6-6 to TRBJ1-5; D perhaps matches TRBD1 (6 bases). This CDR3 is built from 13 residues. Trimming stripped 8 bases from V and 4 bases from J, with 12 bases between. Germline CDR1 is MNHNY and CDR2 is SVGAGI (reference sequence). The CDR3: CASGTGLNQPQHF. The CDR3 DNA is TGTGCCAGCGGAACAGGGTTAAATCAGCCCCAGCATTTT.

This clonotype has a handful of counts. The CDR3 DNA sequence: TGTGCCAGCAGCCTAGACAGGGAAGAGACCCAGTACTTC. Amino acids: CASSLDREETQYF. V usage is TRBV7-3 and J usage is TRBJ2-5; 7 positions match TRBD1. The CDR3 length is 13 residues. V trimming: 5 bases; J trimming: 3 bases; junction bases outside the gene matches: 3. Germline assignment: CDR1 SGHTA and CDR2 FQGTGA.